Included here is one T cell receptor beta chain sequence, with context. Its binding antigen is unknown. Qualities for individual bases were not recorded, and no much larger clone is one base off. TCR beta CDR3 regions were amplified from RNA transcripts. The first round of RT-PCR for the TCR CDR3 was performed with the HTBI primer set and the Qiagen OneStep RT-PCR kit. A second multiplex PCR round built the libraries, followed by size selection and purification. Libraries were sequenced paired-end with 100 bp reads on an Illumina HiSeq2000. Concerning the study's data processing: SOAPnuke was used to process the raw data, with reads discarded if the reads contained adapters or uncalled bases, had a mean Phred below 15, or lacked an exact constant-primer or identifier match. High-quality paired reads were merged with COPE v1.2.5, and unique nucleotide sequences were defined as clonotypes. MiTCR v1.1 was used to align the clonotypes against IMGT TRBV, TRBD and TRBJ reference segments. Analysis was restricted to V-J combinations with a frequency above 0.0001, which covered 98% to 99.2% of repertoires. A TCS score was defined as the ratio of F50 (clonal expansion) to E x V (chaos), with BLOSUM62-based TCRdist applied between CDR3 peptides within each V-J. Welch's t-statistics and random forest reduced approximately 520 V-J features to about 12, which were used in a naive Bayes classifier (R e1071). Clones were called with MiXCR by TCRdb after fastp trimmed the public reads at Q25, and only in-frame beta chains were retained. One record per CDR3 amino acid sequence lists the most common genes and DNA. The V and J calls reflect TCRdb's pipeline rather than the authors' work. For this sample the table gives 660,000 or so distinct CDR3 sequences, of which around 20% were detected only once. Of the sample, approximately 30% is held by the ten largest clones.

The sample originates from a study of T cells in Graves' hyperthyroidism and ophthalmopathy (dated by TCRdb to the late 2010s). Looking at the study overall: Peripheral blood samples were taken at initial diagnosis, before any treatment was given. For training and testing, the 110 or so patients in the discovery cohort were randomly divided in a 7:3 ratio. According to the paper, TCR Vbeta CDR3 sequencing was carried out on some 130 peripheral blood samples, which came from approximately 41 ophthalmopathy, 75 or so hyperthyroidism and roughly 17 progressor patients. After blood sampling, hyperthyroidism patients were treated with methimazole at a starting dose of 30 mg daily, and ophthalmopathy patients were treated with high-dose intravenous methylprednisolone. TCR V-J signatures able to tell the groups apart were searched for in a discovery cohort of around 95 patients, of whom more than 40 had Graves' ophthalmopathy and under 65 had stable Graves' hyperthyroidism. Whether ophthalmopathy could be predicted prospectively was tested in an independent validation cohort made up of roughly 20 hyperthyroidism patients plus 17 patients who later progressed to ophthalmopathy. In about 6 Graves' hyperthyroidism patients, the study also compared T-cell repertoires from thyroid tissue with T-cell repertoires from blood.

The research as a whole found: In cross-validation, a model built on a 13 V-J signature told ophthalmopathy apart from stable hyperthyroidism with over 85% sensitivity and around 81% specificity, and in testing the same model reached 80%/75%. Most expanded thyroid clonotypes (frequency above 0.001) were also detected in blood, a finding suggesting that blood repertoires may reflect thyroid immune responses. No statistical method was used to fix the sample size in advance, and group allocation was not hidden from the investigators. In validation, the model predicted progression to ophthalmopathy a median of about 6.5 months before onset, with over 55% sensitivity and 72.22% specificity.

Trimmed from V: 4 bases; trimmed from J: 7 bases; junction bases lacking a gene match: 10. The germline V gene provides CDR1 MNHEY and CDR2 SVGEGT. The CDR3 runs 16 amino acids, cysteine and phenylalanine included. Only the CDR3 part of the read is kept: 48 bases, read in frame from the first base. Ophthalmopathy patients had moderately to severely active disease, Clinical Activity Score of at least 3, NOSPECS grade of at least 4, and duration under 3 months. Any patient with an uncontrolled infection, another autoimmune disease, pregnancy or lactation was excluded. Diagnoses were established on the basis of clinical symptoms, serum thyroxine and TRAb, thyroid ultrasound, and orbital computed tomography. PBMCs were isolated from approximately 10 ml of fresh peripheral blood by Ficoll-Paque density gradient centrifugation. Trizol reagent was used to extract total RNA, and RNA quality was then checked on an Agilent 2100 Bioanalyzer.

Sequencing input: blood. This sequence uses TRBV6-2 or TRBV6-3 and TRBJ2-1; 10 middle bases align to TRBD2. This TCR was sampled from a man in his thirties or forties with Graves' ophthalmopathy. The CDR3 amino acid sequence is: CASSFQPGLALNEQFF. The nucleotides read TGTGCCAGCAGTTTCCAACCGGGACTAGCGTTAAATGAGCAGTTCTTC.